These T cell receptor beta chains were read from a single sample in a study of blood T cell repertoires in COVID-19. Only in-frame clones appear in the TCRdb table, and some are missing; sequencing was by immunoSEQ multiplex PCR. The table includes 200,000 or so clones, 90% detected once. The source material was peripheral blood. The receptor source for this set is a man aged 30-40 years with COVID-19, enrolled during active disease. Each CDR3 is given with its conserved first and last residue. D genes are given only for firm matches. Rows may omit the clone size; those that give it use once, few, many or a size class.

size: once; V: TRBV13; D: TRBD1; J: TRBJ2-1; DNA: TGTGCCAGCAACAGGGGCTACAATGAGCAGTTCTTC; CDR3: CASNRGYNEQFF
size: -; V: TRBV27; D: -; J: TRBJ1-1; DNA: TGTGCCAGCAGCCCGCAGGGGTCGGCTGAAGCTTTCTTT; CDR3: CASSPQGSAEAFF
size: -; V: TRBV3-1/TRBV3-2; D: -; J: TRBJ2-3; DNA: TGTGCCAGCAGCCAAGATCTCTCAACAGGCACAGATACGCAGTATTTT; CDR3: CASSQDLSTGTDTQYF
size: -; V: TRBV7-9; D: -; J: TRBJ2-5; DNA: TGTGCCAGCAGCACAAGACGGGACCAAGAGACCCAGTACTTC; CDR3: CASSTRRDQETQYF
size: -; V: TRBV24-1; D: TRBD1; J: TRBJ2-1; DNA: TGTGCCACCAGTGTCACCGGACAGGGGGCCGGCAATGAGCAGTTCTTC; CDR3: CATSVTGQGAGNEQFF
size: -; V: TRBV30; D: TRBD1; J: TRBJ2-7; DNA: TGTGCCTGGGCTCGAGGGACAGGGAACTACGAGCAGTACTTC; CDR3: CAWARGTGNYEQYF
size: once; V: TRBV5-4; D: -; J: TRBJ2-1; DNA: TGTGCCAGCAGCTTGGAGCAGGGGATTGAGCAGTTCTTC; CDR3: CASSLEQGIEQFF
size: -; V: TRBV12-3/TRBV12-4; D: -; J: TRBJ1-2; DNA: TGTGCCAGCAGTTTGGAGCTGCATGGCTACACCTTC; CDR3: CASSLELHGYTF
size: -; V: TRBV2; D: TRBD1; J: TRBJ1-5; DNA: TGTGCCAGCAGTTCACAGGGGGCCCCCAATCAGCCCCAGCATTTT; CDR3: CASSSQGAPNQPQHF
size: few; V: TRBV9; D: -; J: TRBJ1-2; DNA: TGTGCCAGCGCCACAGCGGACAGCCCTAACTATGGCTACACCTTC; CDR3: CASATADSPNYGYTF
size: -; V: TRBV29-1; D: TRBD2; J: TRBJ2-7; DNA: TGCAGCGTTGGGGAGGGCACCTACGAGCAGTACTTC; CDR3: CSVGEGTYEQYF
size: -; V: TRBV28; D: -; J: TRBJ2-7; DNA: TGTGCCAGCAGTTTCCGACTACGGAAGTACGAGCAGTACTTC; CDR3: CASSFRLRKYEQYF
size: -; V: TRBV10-1; D: -; J: TRBJ1-5; DNA: TGCGCCAGCGTCGCAGGAGGGAATCAGCCCCAGCATTTT; CDR3: CASVAGGNQPQHF
size: -; V: TRBV15; D: -; J: TRBJ2-7; DNA: TGTGCCACCAGCAGAGTCGGCCAGGGGTCGGGAAAATACGAGCAGTACTTC; CDR3: CATSRVGQGSGKYEQYF
size: -; V: TRBV27; D: -; J: TRBJ1-1; DNA: TGTACCAGCAGTTTATCGTTGGAGCGTTCCAAAGCTTTCTTT; CDR3: CTSSLSLERSKAFF
size: once; V: TRBV7-2; D: -; J: TRBJ1-2; DNA: TGTGCCAGCAGCTTTTACAGACCCTATGGCTACACCTTC; CDR3: CASSFYRPYGYTF
size: -; V: TRBV3-1/TRBV3-2; D: TRBD1; J: TRBJ2-2; DNA: TGTGCCAGCAGGGCAGACAGGGGGGTCGGGGAGCTGTTTTTT; CDR3: CASRADRGVGELFF
size: -; V: TRBV2; D: TRBD1; J: TRBJ2-5; DNA: TGTGCCAGCAGTGGGCTTGGAGGACAGGGGACAATATTACAAGAGACCCAGTACTTC; CDR3: CASSGLGGQGTILQETQYF
size: -; V: TRBV18; D: TRBD1; J: TRBJ1-5; DNA: TGTGCCAGCTCACTTCTCGAAACAGGGGGCGAACCCCAGCATTTT; CDR3: CASSLLETGGEPQHF
size: -; V: TRBV6-5; D: -; J: TRBJ1-2; DNA: TGTGCCAGCAGCGTTATATTCTCTAACTATGGCTACACCTTC; CDR3: CASSVIFSNYGYTF
size: -; V: TRBV3-1/TRBV3-2; D: TRBD1; J: TRBJ2-1; DNA: TGTGCCAGCAGCCAAGGGGGGGACAGGGTACATGAGCAGTTCTTC; CDR3: CASSQGGDRVHEQFF
size: -; V: TRBV28; D: -; J: TRBJ1-5; DNA: TGTGCCAGCAGTCCCTTTCTGATATCGGGGGATATGCAGCCCCAGCATTTT; CDR3: CASSPFLISGDMQPQHF
size: -; V: TRBV19; D: TRBD1; J: TRBJ1-6; DNA: TGTGCCAGTAGTGTGGACAGGGGGCATTCACCCCTCCACTTT; CDR3: CASSVDRGHSPLHF
size: -; V: TRBV3-1/TRBV3-2; D: -; J: TRBJ1-4; DNA: TGTGCCAGCACCTCCCGGGGGGGAGTAGGTGAAAAACTGTTTTTT; CDR3: CASTSRGGVGEKLFF
size: once; V: TRBV27; D: -; J: TRBJ2-2; DNA: TGTGCCAGCAGTTGGACTTCAGGGGTCGGCACCGGGGAGCTGTTTTTT; CDR3: CASSWTSGVGTGELFF
size: -; V: TRBV19; D: -; J: TRBJ1-5; DNA: TGTGCCAGTAGTATAGACCGATCCAGGGGCGCGGGCAATCAGCCCCAGCATTTT; CDR3: CASSIDRSRGAGNQPQHF
size: -; V: TRBV19; D: -; J: TRBJ2-7; DNA: TGTGCCAGTAGTCCCAGTGCGGGGTCCTACGAGCAGTACTTC; CDR3: CASSPSAGSYEQYF
size: -; V: TRBV24-1; D: TRBD1; J: TRBJ1-4; DNA: TGTGCCACCAGTGATTTAAGGGACAGTTCTAATGAAAAACTGTTTTTT; CDR3: CATSDLRDSSNEKLFF
size: once; V: TRBV25-1; D: TRBD1; J: TRBJ2-1; DNA: TGTGCCAGCAGTGAATGGACAGGGGGCTTTTTCAATGAGCAGTTCTTC; CDR3: CASSEWTGGFFNEQFF
size: -; V: TRBV7-2; D: -; J: TRBJ2-3; DNA: TGTGCCAGCAGCCTTGGACAGCACACAGATACGCAGTATTTT; CDR3: CASSLGQHTDTQYF
size: -; V: TRBV7-2; D: TRBD1; J: TRBJ1-2; DNA: TGTGCCAGCAGCTTAGTGCCGGACAGGGGGCATCATGGCTACACCTTC; CDR3: CASSLVPDRGHHGYTF
size: -; V: TRBV19; D: -; J: TRBJ1-1; DNA: TGTGCCAGTAGGTCACAGGGAAACACTGAAGCTTTCTTT; CDR3: CASRSQGNTEAFF
size: once; V: TRBV5-1; D: -; J: TRBJ1-1; DNA: TGCGCCAGCACCCCCGCGTCGGGGGGGGTTAACACTGAAGCTTTCTTT; CDR3: CASTPASGGVNTEAFF
size: -; V: TRBV5-1; D: -; J: TRBJ2-3; DNA: TGCGCCAGCAGCCCTCGGTACAGGCGGGACACAGATACGCAGTATTTT; CDR3: CASSPRYRRDTDTQYF
size: -; V: TRBV29-1; D: TRBD1; J: TRBJ1-5; DNA: TGCAGCGTTACCACAGGGGGCTGGGGCAATCAGCCCCAGCATTTT; CDR3: CSVTTGGWGNQPQHF
size: -; V: TRBV29-1; D: TRBD1; J: TRBJ2-7; DNA: TGCAGCGTTGAAGATCTTGAGGGGGCAAACTACGAGCAGTACTTC; CDR3: CSVEDLEGANYEQYF
size: -; V: TRBV9; D: -; J: TRBJ1-1; DNA: TGTGCCAGCAGCCGAAGCTACTCTGAGCTGAACACTGAAGCTTTCTTT; CDR3: CASSRSYSELNTEAFF
size: -; V: TRBV18; D: -; J: TRBJ1-1; DNA: TGTGCCAGCTCACCACCAGCAGGGTTGGGGACTGAAGCTTTCTTT; CDR3: CASSPPAGLGTEAFF
size: -; V: TRBV12-5; D: -; J: TRBJ2-1; DNA: TGTGCTAGTGGTCCCTCCAGGGTGGCGAATGAGCAGTTCTTC; CDR3: CASGPSRVANEQFF
size: once; V: TRBV27; D: -; J: TRBJ2-5; DNA: TGTGCCAGCAGCTTCCTGCCGAGAGAGACCCAGTACTTC; CDR3: CASSFLPRETQYF
size: -; V: TRBV15; D: TRBD2; J: TRBJ2-7; DNA: TGTGCCACCAGCAGAGACGGACTAGCGGGGTACGAGCAGTACTTC; CDR3: CATSRDGLAGYEQYF
size: once; V: TRBV27; D: -; J: TRBJ2-1; DNA: TGTGCCAGCAGGGAGCGACCCTACAATGAGCAGTTCTTC; CDR3: CASRERPYNEQFF
size: once; V: TRBV28; D: TRBD1; J: TRBJ1-2; DNA: TGTGCCAGCAGTTCCGAAGGGACAGGGATTTACGGCTACACCTTC; CDR3: CASSSEGTGIYGYTF
size: -; V: TRBV6-5; D: -; J: TRBJ2-7; DNA: TGTGCCAGCAGTTACTCGTCAGGGCCCGGCGGGCAGTACTTC; CDR3: CASSYSSGPGGQYF
size: once; V: TRBV2; D: -; J: TRBJ1-5; DNA: TGTGCCAGCACCCTCGGGGGGTCGGTACAGCCCCAGCATTTT; CDR3: CASTLGGSVQPQHF
size: -; V: TRBV12-3/TRBV12-4; D: -; J: TRBJ2-7; DNA: TGTGCCAGCAGTACTCCCCCTTCCTACGAGCAGTACTTC; CDR3: CASSTPPSYEQYF
size: -; V: TRBV6-6; D: -; J: TRBJ2-5; DNA: TGTGCCAGCAGTTATACGCGGGGCCCCCAAGAGACCCAGTACTTC; CDR3: CASSYTRGPQETQYF
size: -; V: TRBV5-6; D: TRBD1; J: TRBJ1-2; DNA: TGTGCCAGCAGCTTGATCCGACAGGGGCCCTATGGCTACACCTTC; CDR3: CASSLIRQGPYGYTF
size: once; V: TRBV6-5; D: TRBD1; J: TRBJ2-5; DNA: TGTGCCAGCAGTTACTCGAAAGCCCCGACAGGGTCACCCCAGTACTTC; CDR3: CASSYSKAPTGSPQYF